This paragraph covers one T cell receptor (beta chain) sequence. Antigen unknown. The data were obtained in a study of cytomegalovirus exposure and HLA in healthy donors. The study's findings and limits: Reports state that TCR beta sequences accurately predicted most subjects' HLA-A and HLA-B alleles.

Nominally healthy donors were sampled, though unrecorded immune exposures were likely. In the PCR, 60 Vbeta and 13 Jbeta primers were used. Using immunoSEQ multiplex PCR, the repertoire was profiled, and TCRdb retains in-frame clones only, with some absent. The sample includes 70,000 to 95,000 clones, less than 75% of them seen just once. This CDR3 has 15 amino acids. The J segment lost 6 bases and the V segment lost 3 bases, leaving 5 bases of the junction unmatched. Germline V gives CDR1 MGHDK, CDR2 SYGVNS. This clonotype originated in a woman aged 25 to 39 in good health and CMV-seropositive. The chain employs TRBV25-1 and TRBJ1-6; 7 bases line up with TRBD1. Sequenced: PBMCs. The CDR3 DNA reads as TGTGCCAGCAGTGAGCGACAGGGCCCTAATTCACCCCTCCACTTT. Translated: CASSERQGPNSPLHF.